These 9 T cell receptor beta chains originate from one sample sequenced in a study of shared clonotypes between healthy human individuals. The repertoire was sequenced with immunoSEQ multiplex PCR; TCRdb's copy has only in-frame clones and lacks some. The sample has 640,000 or so clones, 55% to 75% seen once. The sequenced sample was memory CD4+ T cells sorted from blood. Subset denoted: CD45RA-negative fraction. These receptors all stem from a young woman in good health.

V gene TRBV19 combines with J gene TRBJ1-1; D not resolved. Germline assignment: CDR1 LNHDA and CDR2 SQIVND (reference sequence). The CDR3 loop spans 17 amino acids. The ends were cut back, 3 bases at V and 0 bases at J, with 17 bases in the middle. DNA of the CDR3: TGTGCCAGTAGTATTAAGGGCCGGGCCGACATGAACACTGAAGCTTTCTTT. It yields the protein CASSIKGRADMNTEAFF. Variable domain in full (rest from reference TRBV19 and TRBJ1-1): DGGITQSPKYLFRKEGQNVTLSCEQNLNHDAMYWYRQDPGQGLRLIYYSQIVNDFQKGDIAEGYSVSREKKESFPLTVTSAQKNPTAFYLCASSIKGRADMNTEAFFGQGTRLTVV.

The gene calls are TRBV7-7 and TRBJ2-2, with 8 bases lining up with TRBD1. The CDR3 spans 16 residues. Trimming removed 5 bases from V and 5 bases from J; junction bases left unmatched: 10. Per the germline V gene, CDR1 is SSHAT and CDR2 is FNYEAQ (reference sequence). The CDR3, as DNA: TGTGCCAGCAGCGGAGGACAGGGACGACGGACCGGGGAGCTGTTTTTT. Protein: CASSGGQGRRTGELFF. The whole variable domain, remainder taken from reference TRBV7-7 and TRBJ2-2, is GAGVSQSPRYKVTKRGQDVTLRCDPISSHATLYWYQQALGQGPEFLTYFNYEAQPDKSGLPSDRFSAERPEGSISTLTIQRTEQRDSAMYRCASSGGQGRRTGELFFGEGSRLTVL.

A few counts support this clone. The rearrangement joins TRBV2 to TRBJ2-3; no clear D. Germline lookup yields CDR1 SNHLY and CDR2 FYNNEI. The ends were cut back, 8 bases at V and 3 bases at J, with 9 bases in the middle. The CDR3 contains 12 residues. CDR3 sequence reads: CASAGETDTQYF. Here the CDR3 DNA reads TGTGCCAGCGCCGGTGAGACAGATACGCAGTATTTT. The variable domain in full, completed from reference TRBV2 and TRBJ2-3, reads EPEVTQTPSHQVTQMGQEVILRCVPISNHLYFYWYRQILGQKVEFLVSFYNNEISEKSEIFDDQFSVERPDGSNFTLKIRSTKLEDSAMYFCASAGETDTQYFGPGTRLTVL.

The chain carries TRBV28 and TRBJ2-1, with 9 bases lining up with TRBD1. V dropped 6 bases and J dropped 3; count of bases not matched to a gene: 12. The germline CDR1 and CDR2 sequences are MDHEN and SYDVKM. The CDR3 loop spans 17 amino acids. The CDR3 sequence is CASRLTPGQGFYNEQFF. CDR3 bases: TGTGCCAGCAGACTGACACCGGGACAGGGTTTCTACAATGAGCAGTTCTTC.

The chain recombines TRBV5-6 with TRBJ2-3; the D is unclear. Germline V gene data show CDR1 as SGHDT and CDR2 as YYEEEE. CDR3 size: 15 residues. The V end was cut by 0 bases, the J end by 4 bases, with 12 bases between. As DNA, the CDR3 is TGTGCCAGCAGCTTGGCCCGCTTTGGCTCAGATACGCAGTATTTT. Protein sequence: CASSLARFGSDTQYF.

This sequence joins TRBV28 and TRBJ1-1; D gene unclear. Germline loops: CDR1 MDHEN, CDR2 SYDVKM. CDR3 length: 13 amino acids. Trimming shortened V by 7 bases and J by 2 bases, and 11 bases separated the two germline ends. CDR3 protein: CASIPRPNTEAFF. The CDR3 bases are TGTGCCAGCATCCCCCGGCCCAACACTGAAGCTTTCTTT.

Comment on this clone: It may be a read error: a sequence one base away is much more abundant. The rearrangement joins TRBV6-6 to TRBJ1-1, with unresolved D. V was pared by 5 bases and J by 0 bases, with 4 bases between. The CDR3 consists of 12 residues. The germline V gene encodes CDR1 MNHNY and CDR2 SVGAGI (reference sequence). The CDR3 loop reads CASSRLNTEAFF. Here the CDR3 DNA reads TGTGCCAGCAGTCGATTGAACACTGAAGCTTTCTTT.

This clone showed up many times. This chain joins TRBV27 and TRBJ2-7; D perhaps matches TRBD2 (5 bases). The V end was cut by 5 bases, the J end by 3 bases, with 14 bases between. The CDR3 length is 14 residues. CDR1 MNHEY and CDR2 SMNVEV come from the germline V gene (reference sequence). The CDR3 loop reads CASSRSRGHYEQYF. The CDR3 DNA is TGTGCCAGCAGTCGATCACGAGGGCACTACGAGCAGTACTTC.

The gene calls are TRBV15 and TRBJ2-7, with D perhaps TRBD2 (5 bases). Trimming shortened V by 1 base and J by 2 bases, and 9 bases separated the two germline ends. This CDR3 has 14 residues. Germline V gene lookup returns CDR1 LNHNV and CDR2 YYDKDF (reference sequence). The CDR3 nucleotides are TGTGCCACCAGCAGAGTTCTAGCCCCCTACGAGCAGTACTTC. Encoded protein: CATSRVLAPYEQYF.